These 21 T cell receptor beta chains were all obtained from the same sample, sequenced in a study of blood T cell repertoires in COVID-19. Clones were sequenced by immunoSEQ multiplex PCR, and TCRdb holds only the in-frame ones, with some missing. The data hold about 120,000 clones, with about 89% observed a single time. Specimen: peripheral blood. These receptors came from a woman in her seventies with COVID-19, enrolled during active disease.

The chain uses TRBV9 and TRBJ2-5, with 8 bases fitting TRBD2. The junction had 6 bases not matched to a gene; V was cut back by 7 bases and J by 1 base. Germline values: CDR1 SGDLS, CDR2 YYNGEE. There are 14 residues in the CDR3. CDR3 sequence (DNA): TGTGCCAGCGCCACCGGACTAGCCCAAGAGACCCAGTACTTC. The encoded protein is CASATGLAQETQYF.

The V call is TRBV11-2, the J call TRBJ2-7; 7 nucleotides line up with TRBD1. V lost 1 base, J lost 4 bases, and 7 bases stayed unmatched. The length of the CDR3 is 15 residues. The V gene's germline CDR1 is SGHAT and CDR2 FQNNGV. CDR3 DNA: TGTGCCAGCAGCTTAGGACGGACAGGAACATACGAGCAGTACTTC. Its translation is CASSLGRTGTYEQYF.

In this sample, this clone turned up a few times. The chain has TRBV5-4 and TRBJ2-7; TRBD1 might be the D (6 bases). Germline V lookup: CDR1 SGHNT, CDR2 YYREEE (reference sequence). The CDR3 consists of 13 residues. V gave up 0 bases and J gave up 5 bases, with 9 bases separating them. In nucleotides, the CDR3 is TGTGCCAGCAGCTTGGCAGGGGTGGACGAGCAGTACTTC. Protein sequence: CASSLAGVDEQYF.

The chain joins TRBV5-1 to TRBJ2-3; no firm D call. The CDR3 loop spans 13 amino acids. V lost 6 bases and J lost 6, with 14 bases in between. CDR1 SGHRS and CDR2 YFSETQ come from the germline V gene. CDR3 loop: CASIVGPGDTQYF. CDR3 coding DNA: TGCGCCAGCATCGTTGGCCCCGGGGATACGCAGTATTTT.

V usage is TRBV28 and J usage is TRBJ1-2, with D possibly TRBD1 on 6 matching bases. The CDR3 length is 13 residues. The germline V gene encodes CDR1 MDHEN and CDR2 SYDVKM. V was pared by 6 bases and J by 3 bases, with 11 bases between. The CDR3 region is CASRGTTHYGYTF. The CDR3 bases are TGTGCCAGCAGGGGGACAACCCACTATGGCTACACCTTC.

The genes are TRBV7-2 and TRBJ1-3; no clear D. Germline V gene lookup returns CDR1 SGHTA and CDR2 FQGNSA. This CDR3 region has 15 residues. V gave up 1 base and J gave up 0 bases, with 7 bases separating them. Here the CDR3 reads CASSLGQHSGNTIYF. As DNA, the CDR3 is TGTGCCAGCAGCTTAGGACAACACTCTGGAAACACCATATATTTT.

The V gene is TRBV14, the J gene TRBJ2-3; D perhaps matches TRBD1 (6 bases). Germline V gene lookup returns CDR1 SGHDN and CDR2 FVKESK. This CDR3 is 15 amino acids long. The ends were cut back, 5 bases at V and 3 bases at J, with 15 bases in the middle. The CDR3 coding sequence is TGTGCCAGCAGCAATACAGGGTTCTTGACAGATACGCAGTATTTT. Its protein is CASSNTGFLTDTQYF.

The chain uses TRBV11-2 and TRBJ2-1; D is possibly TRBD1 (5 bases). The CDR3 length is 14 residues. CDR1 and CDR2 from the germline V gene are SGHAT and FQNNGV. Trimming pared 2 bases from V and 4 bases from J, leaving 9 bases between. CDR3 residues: CASSLMGRYNEQFF. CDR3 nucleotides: TGTGCCAGCAGCTTAATGGGGCGGTACAATGAGCAGTTCTTC.

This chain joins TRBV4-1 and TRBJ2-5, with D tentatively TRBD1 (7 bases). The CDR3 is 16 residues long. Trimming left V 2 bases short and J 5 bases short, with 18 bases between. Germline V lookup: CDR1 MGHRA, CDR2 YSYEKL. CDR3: CASSQRQGLGGETQYF. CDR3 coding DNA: TGCGCCAGCAGCCAACGACAGGGCCTAGGGGGGGAGACCCAGTACTTC.

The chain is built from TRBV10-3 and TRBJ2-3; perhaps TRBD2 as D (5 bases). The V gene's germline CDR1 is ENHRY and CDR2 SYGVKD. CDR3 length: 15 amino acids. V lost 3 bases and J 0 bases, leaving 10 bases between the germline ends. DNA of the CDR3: TGTGCCATCAGTGATCCGGGGATGAGCACAGATACGCAGTATTTT. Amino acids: CAISDPGMSTDTQYF.

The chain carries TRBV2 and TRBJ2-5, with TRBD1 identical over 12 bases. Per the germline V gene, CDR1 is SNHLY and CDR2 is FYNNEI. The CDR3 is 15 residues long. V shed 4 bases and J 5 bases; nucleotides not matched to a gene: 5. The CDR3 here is CASSGDRGLWETQYF. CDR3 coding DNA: TGTGCCAGCAGTGGGGACAGGGGGCTTTGGGAGACCCAGTACTTC.

CDR3 protein: CASSLDQGQVSSYEQYF. As DNA, the CDR3 is TGTGCCAGCAGCTTAGATCAGGGACAGGTTAGCTCCTACGAGCAGTACTTC. This chain joins TRBV11-2 and TRBJ2-7, with 8 bases fitting TRBD1. Germline CDR1 reads SGHAT; CDR2 reads FQNNGV. This CDR3 contains 17 residues. Losses at the gene ends were 0 bases for V and 0 bases for J; bases not matched to a gene: 7.

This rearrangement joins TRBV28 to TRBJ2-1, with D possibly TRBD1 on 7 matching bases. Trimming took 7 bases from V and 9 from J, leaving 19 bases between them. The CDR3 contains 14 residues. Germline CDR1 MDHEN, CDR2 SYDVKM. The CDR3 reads CASTPRARGAEQFF. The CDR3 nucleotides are TGTGCCAGCACCCCGAGGGCCAGGGGGGCTGAGCAGTTCTTC.

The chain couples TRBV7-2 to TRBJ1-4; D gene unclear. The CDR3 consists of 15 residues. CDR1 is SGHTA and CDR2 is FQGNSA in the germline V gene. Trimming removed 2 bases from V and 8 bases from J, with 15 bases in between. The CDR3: CASSLQMGQEEKLFF. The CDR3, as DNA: TGTGCCAGCAGCTTACAGATGGGCCAGGAAGAAAAACTGTTTTTT. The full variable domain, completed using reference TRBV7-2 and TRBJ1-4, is GAGVSQSPSNKVTEKGKDVELRCDPISGHTALYWYRQSLGQGLEFLIYFQGNSAPDKSGLPSDRFSAERTGGSVSTLTIQRTQQEDSAVYLCASSLQMGQEEKLFFGSGTQLSVL.

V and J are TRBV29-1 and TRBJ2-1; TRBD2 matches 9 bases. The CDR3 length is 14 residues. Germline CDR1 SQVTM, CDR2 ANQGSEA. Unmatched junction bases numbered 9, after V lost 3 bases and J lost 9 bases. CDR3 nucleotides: TGCAGCGTTGATCAAGCGGGGGGCCTACCTGAGCAGTTCTTC. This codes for CSVDQAGGLPEQFF.

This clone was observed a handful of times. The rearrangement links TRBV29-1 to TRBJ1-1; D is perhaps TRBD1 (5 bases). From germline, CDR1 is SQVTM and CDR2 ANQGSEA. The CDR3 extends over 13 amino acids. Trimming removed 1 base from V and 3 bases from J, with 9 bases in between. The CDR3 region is CSVEGGVYTEAFF. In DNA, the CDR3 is TGCAGCGTTGAAGGGGGGGTTTACACTGAAGCTTTCTTT.

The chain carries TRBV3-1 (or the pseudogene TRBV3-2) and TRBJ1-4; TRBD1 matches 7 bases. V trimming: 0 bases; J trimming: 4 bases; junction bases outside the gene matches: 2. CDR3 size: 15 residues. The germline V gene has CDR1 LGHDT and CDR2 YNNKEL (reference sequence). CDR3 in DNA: TGTGCCAGCAGCCAAGAGACAGGGTATAATGAAAAACTGTTTTTT. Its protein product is CASSQETGYNEKLFF.

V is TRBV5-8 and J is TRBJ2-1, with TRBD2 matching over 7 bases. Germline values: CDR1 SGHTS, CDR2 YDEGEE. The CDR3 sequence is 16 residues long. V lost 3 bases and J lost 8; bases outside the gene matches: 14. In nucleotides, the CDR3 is TGTGCCAGCAGCTCTACTAACCGGGACTACTCCCATGAGCAGTTCTTC. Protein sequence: CASSSTNRDYSHEQFF.

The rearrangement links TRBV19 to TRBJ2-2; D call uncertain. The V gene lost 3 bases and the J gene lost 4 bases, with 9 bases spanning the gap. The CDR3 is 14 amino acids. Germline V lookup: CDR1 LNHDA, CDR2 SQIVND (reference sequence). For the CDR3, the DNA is TGTGCCAGTAGTATTCAGACGGGCACCGGGGAGCTGTTTTTT. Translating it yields CASSIQTGTGELFF.

CDR3 DNA: TGCAGCGTTGGTAAGGGGGATCAGCCCCAGCATTTT. Translated: CSVGKGDQPQHF. The J gene is TRBJ1-5, the V gene TRBV29-1, with D maybe TRBD1 (6 bases). The CDR3 has 12 residues. V lost 4 bases, J lost 5 bases, and 9 bases lay in between. CDR1 SQVTM and CDR2 ANQGSEA come from the germline V gene.

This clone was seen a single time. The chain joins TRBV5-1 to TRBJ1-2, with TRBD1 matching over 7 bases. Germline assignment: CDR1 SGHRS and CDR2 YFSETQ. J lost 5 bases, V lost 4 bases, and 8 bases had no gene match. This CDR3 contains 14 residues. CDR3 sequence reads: CASSHGQAAYGYTF. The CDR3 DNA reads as TGCGCCAGCAGCCACGGACAGGCCGCTTATGGCTACACCTTC.